Listed below are T cell receptor beta chains from one sample, sequenced in a study of sequential checkpoint blockade in melanoma. Sequencing was performed with immunoSEQ multiplex PCR; in TCRdb, only in-frame clones are kept and a portion is missing. The table has 40,000 or so clones, 70% to 90% seen once. This sample comprised CD8+ T cells sorted from blood (inferred from file names), obtained from a patient given nivolumab and ipilimumab in sequence. The receptors stem from a human donor with melanoma. The CDR3 runs from the conserved cysteine through the conserved F or W.

J gene | V gene | CDR3 length | CDR3 protein
TRBJ2-1 | TRBV6-5 | 15 | CASSQGQGAFHEQFF
TRBJ2-5 | TRBV7-9 | 16 | CASSPLAGPSQETQYF
TRBJ2-7 | TRBV4-1 | 15 | CASSPGQGGGLEQYF
TRBJ2-3 | TRBV6-4 | 15 | CASSEGSGSTDTQYF
TRBJ2-2 | TRBV6-5 | 15 | CASSYDTRGIGELFF
TRBJ2-7 | TRBV19 | 15 | CASSDGTGNTYEQYF
TRBJ2-1 | TRBV27 | 16 | CASGAGGLSSYNEQFF
TRBJ1-5 | TRBV10-1 | 15 | CASSDPQDSNQPQHF
TRBJ1-1 | TRBV6-5 | 12 | CASSSGQFKAFF
TRBJ2-2 | TRBV7-8 | 15 | CASSPRGGTTGELFF
TRBJ2-3 | TRBV7-3 | 15 | CASSFRQGLEDTQYF
TRBJ2-1 | TRBV25-1 | 13 | CASSEMGPREQFF
TRBJ2-2 | TRBV6-5 | 13 | CASSYASTGELFF
TRBJ2-1 | TRBV29-1 | 14 | CSVTLAGAYNEQFF
TRBJ2-1 | TRBV15 | 15 | CATSGSGRDYNEQFF
TRBJ1-5 | TRBV30 | 15 | CAWSVLTGGNQPQHF
TRBJ2-1 | TRBV7-3 | 15 | CASSPWGLASGEQFF
TRBJ2-1 | TRBV4-2 | 19 | CASSQAWGATSGRLNEQFF
TRBJ2-1 | TRBV4-2 | 17 | CASSPLTSGSLYNEQFF
TRBJ1-2 | TRBV5-6 | 15 | CASSLYGTYNYGYTF
TRBJ1-5 | TRBV6-6 | 13 | CASGQGIRQPQHF
TRBJ2-5 | TRBV19 | 12 | CASSIDEETQYF
TRBJ2-2 | TRBV5-6 | 13 | CASSHGNTGELFF
TRBJ2-7 | TRBV6-5 | 15 | CASSPTGGTFYEQYF
TRBJ2-1 | TRBV28 | 14 | CASSPGILAGRQFF
TRBJ1-5 | TRBV30 | 15 | CAWSVLENSNQPQHF
TRBJ2-1 | TRBV7-8 | 18 | CASSLFIVHGRPYNEQFF
TRBJ2-7 | TRBV15 | 17 | CATSKRGGQGLSYEQYF
TRBJ1-5 | TRBV2 | 15 | CASSEWVTGEQPQHF
TRBJ2-7 | TRBV4-1 | 14 | CASSQDVQTYEQYF
TRBJ2-3 | TRBV7-8 | 17 | CASSPVLLAGRTDTQYF
TRBJ2-1 | TRBV19 | 16 | CASSWLTRGQGNEQFF
TRBJ2-1 | TRBV27 | 15 | CASSLAASSYNEQFF
TRBJ2-7 | TRBV11-2 | 13 | CASSLGTVYEQYF
TRBJ2-3 | TRBV9 | 15 | CASSVDSGSTDTQYF
TRBJ2-7 | TRBV7-9 | 15 | CASSPGLGARYEQYF
TRBJ2-3 | TRBV5-1 | 16 | CASSLGTYRPTDTQYF